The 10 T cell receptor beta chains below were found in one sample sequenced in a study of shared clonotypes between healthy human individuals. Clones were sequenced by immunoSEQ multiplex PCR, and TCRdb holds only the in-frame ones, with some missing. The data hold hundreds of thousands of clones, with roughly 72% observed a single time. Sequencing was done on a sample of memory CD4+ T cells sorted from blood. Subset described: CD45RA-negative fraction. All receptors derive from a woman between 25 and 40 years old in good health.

CDR3 nucleotide sequence: TGTGCCAGCTCCAAGGGGGGAATGGATGGCTACACCTTC. As protein: CASSKGGMDGYTF. V and J are TRBV28 and TRBJ1-2; D might be TRBD1 (6 bases). V lost 8 bases, J lost 6 bases, and 16 bases lay in between. Germline V gene lookup returns CDR1 MDHEN and CDR2 SYDVKM. The CDR3 spans 13 residues.

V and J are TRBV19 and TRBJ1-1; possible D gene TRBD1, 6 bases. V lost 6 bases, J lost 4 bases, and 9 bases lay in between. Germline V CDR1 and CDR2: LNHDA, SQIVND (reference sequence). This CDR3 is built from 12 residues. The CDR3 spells CASSRGGTEAFF. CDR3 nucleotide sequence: TGTGCCAGTAGCAGGGGCGGCACTGAAGCTTTCTTT.

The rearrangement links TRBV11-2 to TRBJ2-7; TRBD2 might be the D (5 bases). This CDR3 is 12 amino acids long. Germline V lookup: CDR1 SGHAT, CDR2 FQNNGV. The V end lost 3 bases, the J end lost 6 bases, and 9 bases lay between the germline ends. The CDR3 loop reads CASSFGLREQYF. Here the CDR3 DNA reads TGTGCCAGCAGCTTCGGACTCCGCGAGCAGTACTTC.

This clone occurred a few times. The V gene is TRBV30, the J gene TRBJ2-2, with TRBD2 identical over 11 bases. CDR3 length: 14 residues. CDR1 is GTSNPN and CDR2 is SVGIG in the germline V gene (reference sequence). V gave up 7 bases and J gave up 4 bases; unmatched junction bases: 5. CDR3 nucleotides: TGTGCCTCGGATAGCGGGAGGGGCACCGGGGAGCTGTTTTTT. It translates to CASDSGRGTGELFF.

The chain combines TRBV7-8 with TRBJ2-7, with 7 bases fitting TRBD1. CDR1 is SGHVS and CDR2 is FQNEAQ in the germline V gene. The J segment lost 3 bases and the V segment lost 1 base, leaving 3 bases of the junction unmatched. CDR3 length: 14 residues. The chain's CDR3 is CASSLVQGVYEQYF. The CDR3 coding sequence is TGTGCCAGCAGCTTAGTTCAGGGGGTCTACGAGCAGTACTTC.

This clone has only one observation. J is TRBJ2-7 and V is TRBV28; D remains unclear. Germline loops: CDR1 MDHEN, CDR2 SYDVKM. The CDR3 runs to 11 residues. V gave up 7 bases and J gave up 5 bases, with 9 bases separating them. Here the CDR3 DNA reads TGTGCCAGCAAGGGTTGGCACGAGCAGTACTTC. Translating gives CASKGWHEQYF.

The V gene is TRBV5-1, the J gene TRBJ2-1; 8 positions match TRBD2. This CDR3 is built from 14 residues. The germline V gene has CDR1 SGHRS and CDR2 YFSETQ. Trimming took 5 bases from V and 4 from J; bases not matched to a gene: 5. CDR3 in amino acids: CASRSGTSYNEQFF. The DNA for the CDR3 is TGCGCCAGCAGGTCCGGGACTAGTTACAATGAGCAGTTCTTC.

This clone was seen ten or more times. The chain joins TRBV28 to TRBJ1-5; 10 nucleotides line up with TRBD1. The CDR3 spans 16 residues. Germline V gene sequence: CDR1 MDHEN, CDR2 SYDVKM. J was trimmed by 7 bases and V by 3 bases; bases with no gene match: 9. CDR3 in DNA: TGTGCCAGCAGTTTTGGTTCGACAGGGGGCCTACAGCCCCAGCATTTT. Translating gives CASSFGSTGGLQPQHF.

CDR3 amino acids: CSVDPGSGANVLTF. The CDR3 region has the DNA TGCAGCGTTGACCCGGGCTCTGGGGCCAACGTCCTGACTTTC. V gene TRBV29-1 combines with J gene TRBJ2-6; D is unclear. Between the trimmed V and J ends, which lost 3 bases and 0 bases, there was a span of 6 bases. The length of the CDR3 is 14 residues. Looked up from germline, CDR1 is SQVTM and CDR2 is ANQGSEA.

The CDR3 is CASSFVIGGGATGELFF. CDR3 nucleotides: TGTGCCAGCAGCTTTGTTATCGGGGGAGGAGCGACCGGGGAGCTGTTTTTT. This rearrangement joins TRBV7-9 to TRBJ2-2; a possible D gene is TRBD2 (6 bases). Germline CDR1 reads SEHNR; CDR2 reads FQNEAQ (reference sequence). Trimming shortened V by 3 bases and J by 5 bases, and 19 bases separated the two germline ends. CDR3 length: 17 amino acids.